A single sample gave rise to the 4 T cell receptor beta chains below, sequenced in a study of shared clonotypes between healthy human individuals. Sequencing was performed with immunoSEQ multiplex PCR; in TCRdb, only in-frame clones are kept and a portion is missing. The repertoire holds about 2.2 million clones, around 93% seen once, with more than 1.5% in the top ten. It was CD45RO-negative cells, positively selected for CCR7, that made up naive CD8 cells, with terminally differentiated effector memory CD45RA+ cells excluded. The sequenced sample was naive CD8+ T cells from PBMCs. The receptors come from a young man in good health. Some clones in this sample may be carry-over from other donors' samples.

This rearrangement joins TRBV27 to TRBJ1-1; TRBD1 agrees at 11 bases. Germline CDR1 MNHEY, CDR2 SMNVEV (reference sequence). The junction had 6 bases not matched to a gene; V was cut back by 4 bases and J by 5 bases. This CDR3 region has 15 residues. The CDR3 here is CASSSPGTGGTEAFF. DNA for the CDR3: TGTGCCAGCAGTTCCCCCGGGACAGGGGGGACTGAAGCTTTCTTT.

The CDR3 nucleotides read TGTGCCAGTAGTACCCTAGGATCCGGGGAGCTGTTTTTT. This translates into CASSTLGSGELFF. The chain recombines TRBV19 with TRBJ2-2, with D unresolved. The V end was cut by 4 bases, the J end by 6 bases, with 9 bases between. CDR1 and CDR2 from the germline V gene are LNHDA and SQIVND (reference sequence). This CDR3 contains 13 residues.

The CDR3 region is CASRRTGGRETQYF. For the CDR3, the DNA is TGTGCCAGCAGGAGGACAGGGGGCAGAGAGACCCAGTACTTC. The chain uses TRBV2 and TRBJ2-5; TRBD1 matches 11 bases. Germline V gives CDR1 SNHLY, CDR2 FYNNEI. The CDR3 covers 14 residues. V dropped 6 bases and J dropped 4; count of bases not matched to a gene: 4. Based on the CDR3 plus reference TRBV2 and TRBJ2-5, the full variable domain is EPEVTQTPSHQVTQMGQEVILRCVPISNHLYFYWYRQILGQKVEFLVSFYNNEISEKSEIFDDQFSVERPDGSNFTLKIRSTKLEDSAMYFCASRRTGGRETQYFGPGTRLLVL.

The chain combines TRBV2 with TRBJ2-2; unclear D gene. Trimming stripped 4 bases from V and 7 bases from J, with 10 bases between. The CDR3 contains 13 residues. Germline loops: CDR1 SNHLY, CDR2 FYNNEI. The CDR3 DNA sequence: TGTGCCAGCAGTGCCCAAGATTACGGGGAGCTGTTTTTT. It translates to CASSAQDYGELFF.